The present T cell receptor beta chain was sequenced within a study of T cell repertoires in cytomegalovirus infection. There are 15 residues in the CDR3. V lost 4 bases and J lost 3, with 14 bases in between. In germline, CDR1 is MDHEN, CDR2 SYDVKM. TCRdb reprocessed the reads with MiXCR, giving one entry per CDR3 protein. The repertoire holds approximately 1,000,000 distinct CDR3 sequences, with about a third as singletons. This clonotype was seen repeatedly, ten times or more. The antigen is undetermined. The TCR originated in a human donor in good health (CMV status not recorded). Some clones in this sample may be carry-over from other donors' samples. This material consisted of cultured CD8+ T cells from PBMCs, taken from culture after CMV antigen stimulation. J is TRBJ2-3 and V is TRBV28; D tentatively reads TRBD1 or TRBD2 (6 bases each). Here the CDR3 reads CASSSHREETDTQYF. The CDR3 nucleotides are TGTGCCAGCAGTTCCCACAGGGAGGAAACAGATACGCAGTATTTT.